This T cell receptor (beta chain) was retrieved from a study of blood T cell repertoires in COVID-19. This table comes from immunoSEQ multiplex PCR, and its TCRdb copy is limited to in-frame clones, with some not included. The sample lists 110,000 to 150,000 clones, around 81% seen once, with around 8.6% in the top ten. Trimming at V came to 7 bases and at J to 6 bases, leaving 6 bases not matched to a gene. The CDR3 runs to 13 residues. Germline loops: CDR1 LGHDT, CDR2 YNNKEL (reference sequence). The TCR was taken from a human donor in a cohort sampled during active COVID-19. Material for sequencing was peripheral blood. The V call is TRBV3-1 (or the pseudogene TRBV3-2), the J call TRBJ1-2, with 9 bases lining up with TRBD1. CDR3 protein: CASTKGQGNGYTF. The CDR3 bases are TGTGCCAGCACCAAGGGACAGGGAAATGGCTACACCTTC.